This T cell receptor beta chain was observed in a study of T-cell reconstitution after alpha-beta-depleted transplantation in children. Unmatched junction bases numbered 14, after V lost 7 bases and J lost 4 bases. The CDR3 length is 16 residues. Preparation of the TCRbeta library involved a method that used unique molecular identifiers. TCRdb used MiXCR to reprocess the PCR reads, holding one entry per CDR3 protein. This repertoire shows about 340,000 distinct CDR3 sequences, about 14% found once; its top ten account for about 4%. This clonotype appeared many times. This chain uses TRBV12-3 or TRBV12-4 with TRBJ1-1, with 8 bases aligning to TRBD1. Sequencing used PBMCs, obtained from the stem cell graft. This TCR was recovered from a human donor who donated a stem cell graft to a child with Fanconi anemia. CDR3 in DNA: TGTGCCAGCATTATTCAGGGGGCGCGGGAGACCACTGAAGCTTTCTTT. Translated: CASIIQGARETTEAFF.